The clone carrying this TCR beta chain was observed a few times. TCRdb reprocessed the RT-PCR reads with MiXCR, giving one entry per CDR3 protein. The table records about 700,000 distinct CDR3 sequences, 13% to 15% of them present only once. The sequence came from a female donor in good health, serving as a healthy control. Sequencing input: memory CD4+ T cells from blood.

In DNA, the CDR3 is TGTGCCAGCAGCTCACCTTACTACGAGCAGTACTTC. Its protein product is CASSSPYYEQYF. The gene calls are TRBV11-1 and TRBJ2-7; D remains ambiguous. In germline, CDR1 is SGHAT, CDR2 FQDESV (reference sequence). This CDR3 is 12 amino acids long. V lost 4 bases and J lost 3, with 7 bases in between.